The T cell receptor beta chain under discussion was sequenced for a study of blood T cell repertoires in COVID-19. Study-level information: The origin of the acute and convalescent COVID-19 samples was the United States, Italy and Spain.

The CDR3 contains 13 residues. V lost 10 bases to trimming and J lost 6 bases, with 18 bases between them. Germline loops: CDR1 MNHEY, CDR2 SVGAGI. TCRdb's copy holds only in-frame clones and misses some; the assay was immunoSEQ multiplex PCR. The data show fewer than 500,000 clones, about four fifths seen once. This TCR was recovered from a human donor with acute or convalescent COVID-19. The donor label of this sample is uncertain. The specimen sequenced was peripheral blood. The rearrangement links TRBV6-5 to TRBJ1-1, with D uncertain. CDR3 nucleotide sequence: TGTGCCACTAGTATTAACATACCCCCTGAAGCTTTCTTT. It specifies CATSINIPPEAFF.